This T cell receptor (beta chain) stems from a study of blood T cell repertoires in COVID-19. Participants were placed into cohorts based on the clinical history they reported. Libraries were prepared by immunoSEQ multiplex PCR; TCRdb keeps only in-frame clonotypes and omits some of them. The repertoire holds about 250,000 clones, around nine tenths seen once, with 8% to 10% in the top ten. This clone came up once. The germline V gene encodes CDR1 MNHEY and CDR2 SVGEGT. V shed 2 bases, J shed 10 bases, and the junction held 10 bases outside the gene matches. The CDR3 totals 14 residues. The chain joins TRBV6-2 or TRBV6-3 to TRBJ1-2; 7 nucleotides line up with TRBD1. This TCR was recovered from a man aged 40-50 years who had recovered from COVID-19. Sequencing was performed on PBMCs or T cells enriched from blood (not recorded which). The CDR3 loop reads CASSYVGQLSDYTF. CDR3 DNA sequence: TGTGCCAGCAGTTACGTGGGACAGCTTAGCGACTACACCTTC.